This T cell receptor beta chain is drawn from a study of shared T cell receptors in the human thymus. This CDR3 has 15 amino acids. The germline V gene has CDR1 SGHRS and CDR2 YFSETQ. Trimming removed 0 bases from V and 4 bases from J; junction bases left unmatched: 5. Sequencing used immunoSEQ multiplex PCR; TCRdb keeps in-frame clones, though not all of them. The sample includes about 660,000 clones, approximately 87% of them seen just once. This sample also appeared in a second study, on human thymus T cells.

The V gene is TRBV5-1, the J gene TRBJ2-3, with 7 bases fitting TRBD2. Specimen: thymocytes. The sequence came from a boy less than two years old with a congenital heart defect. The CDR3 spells CASSLVAGAPDTQYF. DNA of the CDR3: TGCGCCAGCAGCTTGGTCGCGGGAGCCCCAGATACGCAGTATTTT.